This T cell receptor (beta chain) was documented in a study of blood T cell repertoires in COVID-19. Whole-study context: COVID-19 samples collected from the United States, Italy and Spain covered acute and convalescent phases. Sample material is recorded as cDNA or gDNA derived from T cells, B-cell-depleted T cells, or PBMCs.

The CDR3 has 11 residues. Germline V gene sequence: CDR1 SGHTA, CDR2 FQGNSA. V dropped 5 bases and J dropped 13 bases, with 12 bases sitting between them. Original processing notes: Amplification of reference gene primers was used by the study to estimate nucleated cell counts. Profiling relied on immunoSEQ multiplex PCR, and the TCRdb table lists in-frame clones only, not all of them. V and J calls and clone size are as listed in that table; D and trimming were resolved from the DNA. Altogether about 44,000 clones are present, roughly 90% being singletons, with the ten largest covering more than 10%.

The chain employs TRBV7-2 and TRBJ2-4; D gene ambiguous. This receptor was identified in a human donor in a cohort sampled during active COVID-19. Sequenced: peripheral blood. DNA of the CDR3: TGTGCCAGCAGCACCCGACTCAACCAGTACTTC. Protein product: CASSTRLNQYF.